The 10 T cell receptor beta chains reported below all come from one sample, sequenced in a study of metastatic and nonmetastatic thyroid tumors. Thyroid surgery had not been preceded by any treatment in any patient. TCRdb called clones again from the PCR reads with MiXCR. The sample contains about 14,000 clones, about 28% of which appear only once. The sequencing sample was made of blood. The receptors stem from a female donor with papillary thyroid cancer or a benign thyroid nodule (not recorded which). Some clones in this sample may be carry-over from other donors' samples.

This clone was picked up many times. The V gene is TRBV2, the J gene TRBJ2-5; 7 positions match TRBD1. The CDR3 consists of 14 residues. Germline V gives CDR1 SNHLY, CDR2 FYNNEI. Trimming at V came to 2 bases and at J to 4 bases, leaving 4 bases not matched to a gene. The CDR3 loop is CASSERGRLETQYF. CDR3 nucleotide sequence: TGTGCCAGCAGTGAAAGGGGGCGTCTAGAGACCCAGTACTTC.

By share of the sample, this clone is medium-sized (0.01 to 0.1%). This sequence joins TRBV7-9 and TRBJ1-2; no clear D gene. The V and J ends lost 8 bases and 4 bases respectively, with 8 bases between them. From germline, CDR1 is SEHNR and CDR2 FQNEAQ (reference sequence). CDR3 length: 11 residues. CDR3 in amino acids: CASGNGYGYTF. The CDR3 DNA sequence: TGTGCCAGCGGGAACGGCTATGGCTACACCTTC.

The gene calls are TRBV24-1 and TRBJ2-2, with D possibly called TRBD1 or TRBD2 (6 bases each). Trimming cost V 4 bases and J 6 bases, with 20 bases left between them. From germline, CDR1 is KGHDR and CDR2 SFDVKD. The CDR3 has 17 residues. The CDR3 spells CATSDEGGPSVPGELFF. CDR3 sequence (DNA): TGTGCCACCAGTGACGAAGGGGGGCCCAGCGTACCCGGGGAGCTGTTTTTT.

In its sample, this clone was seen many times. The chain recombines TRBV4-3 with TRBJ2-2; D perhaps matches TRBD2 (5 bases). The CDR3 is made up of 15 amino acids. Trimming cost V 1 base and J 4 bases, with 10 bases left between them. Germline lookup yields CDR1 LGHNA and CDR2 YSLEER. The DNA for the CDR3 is TGCGCCAGCAGCCAAGGTAGCGTTAGCACCGGGGAGCTGTTTTTT. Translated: CASSQGSVSTGELFF.

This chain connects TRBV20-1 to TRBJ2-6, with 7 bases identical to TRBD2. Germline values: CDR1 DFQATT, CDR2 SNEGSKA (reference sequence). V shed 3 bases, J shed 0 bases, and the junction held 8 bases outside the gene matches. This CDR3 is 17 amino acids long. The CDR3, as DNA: TGCAGTGCTAGTCCCGGCGGGAGTAGCTCTGGGGCCAACGTCCTGACTTTC. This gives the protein CSASPGGSSSGANVLTF.

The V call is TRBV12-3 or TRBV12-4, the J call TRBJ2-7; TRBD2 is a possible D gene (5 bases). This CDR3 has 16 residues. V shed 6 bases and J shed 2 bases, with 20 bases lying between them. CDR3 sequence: CASSQRLAPIAYEQYF. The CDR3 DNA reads TGTGCCAGCAGCCAGCGGCTAGCCCCGATCGCCTACGAGCAGTACTTC.

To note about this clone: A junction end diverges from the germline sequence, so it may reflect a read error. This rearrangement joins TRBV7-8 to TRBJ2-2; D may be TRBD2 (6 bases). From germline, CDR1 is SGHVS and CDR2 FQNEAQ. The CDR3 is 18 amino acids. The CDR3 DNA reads TGTGCCAGCAGCCGAACGCCGGGGGTCGTCCGGGGTACCGGGGAGCTGCTTTTT. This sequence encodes CASSRTPGVVRGTGELLF.

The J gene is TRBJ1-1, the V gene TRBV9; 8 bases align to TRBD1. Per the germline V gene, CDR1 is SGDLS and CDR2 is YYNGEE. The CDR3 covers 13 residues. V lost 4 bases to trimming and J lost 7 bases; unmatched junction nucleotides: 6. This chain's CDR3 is CASSSRTGIEAFF. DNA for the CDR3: TGTGCCAGCAGCTCGAGGACAGGGATTGAAGCTTTCTTT.

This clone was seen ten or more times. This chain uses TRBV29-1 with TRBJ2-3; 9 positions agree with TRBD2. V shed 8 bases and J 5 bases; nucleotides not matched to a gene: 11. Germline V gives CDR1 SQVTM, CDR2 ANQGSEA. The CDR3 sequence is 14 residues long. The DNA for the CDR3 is TGCAGCCCTACCCCCGCGGGGGGGGTAGATACGCAGTATTTT. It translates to CSPTPAGGVDTQYF.

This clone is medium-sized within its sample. This CDR3 is CSALPDWGTEAFF. DNA for the CDR3: TGCAGTGCTCTACCCGATTGGGGCACTGAAGCTTTCTTT. V is TRBV20-1 and J is TRBJ1-1; no definite D call. Per the germline V gene, CDR1 is DFQATT and CDR2 is SNEGSKA (reference sequence). The CDR3 is 13 residues long. The ends were cut back, 5 bases at V and 4 bases at J, with 14 bases in the middle.